This T cell receptor (beta chain) was captured by sequencing in a study of blood T cell repertoires in COVID-19. Study information: From T cells, B-cell-depleted T cells, or PBMCs came the material, which was cDNA or gDNA.

Measured with immunoSEQ multiplex PCR; TCRdb has only the in-frame clones, and not every one. The sample includes fewer than 250,000 clones, 89% seen only once; the top ten take 4% to 6%. The V and J ends lost 6 bases and 0 bases respectively, with 12 bases between them. The germline V gene encodes CDR1 ENHRY and CDR2 SYGVKD. The CDR3 has 15 residues. Sequencing was done on a sample of peripheral blood. The receptor was derived from a woman between 40 and 55 years old with acute or convalescent COVID-19. The rearrangement uses TRBV10-3 and TRBJ2-1, with D tentatively TRBD1 (6 bases). The CDR3 sequence: CAIRTQGYSYNEQFF. CDR3 coding DNA: TGTGCCATCAGGACCCAGGGGTACTCCTACAATGAGCAGTTCTTC.